A selection of T cell receptor beta chains follows, all from one sample in a study of cytomegalovirus exposure and HLA in healthy donors. Libraries were prepared by immunoSEQ multiplex PCR; TCRdb keeps only in-frame clonotypes and omits some of them. Of tens of thousands of clones in the sample, 81% were seen once. The source material was PBMCs. These receptors all come from a girl aged 2 to 9 in good health and CMV-seropositive. CDR3s include the opening cysteine and the closing phenylalanine or tryptophan. Fields, in order: V gene, D gene, clone size, J gene, CDR3 DNA, CDR3 protein. The D gene is left open where the match is weak. Expanded clones get a size class; other rows say once, few or many, or leave the size out.

V gene: TRBV27
D gene: .
clone size: .
J gene: TRBJ1-2
CDR3 DNA: TGTGCCAGCAGTTTCGGTTCAGGGGACTATGGCTACACCTTC
CDR3 protein: CASSFGSGDYGYTF

V gene: TRBV5-4
D gene: .
clone size: few
J gene: TRBJ2-1
CDR3 DNA: TGTGCCAGCAGCTTGGCGCATCAGTCCAACAATGAGCAGTTCTTC
CDR3 protein: CASSLAHQSNNEQFF

V gene: TRBV2
D gene: TRBD1
clone size: .
J gene: TRBJ1-2
CDR3 DNA: TGTGCCAGCGGGACAGGGAACTATGGCTACACCTTC
CDR3 protein: CASGTGNYGYTF

V gene: TRBV7-9
D gene: TRBD1
clone size: .
J gene: TRBJ2-7
CDR3 DNA: TGTGCCAGCAGCCCCCCCGGACAGGGGTACGAGCAGTACTTC
CDR3 protein: CASSPPGQGYEQYF

V gene: TRBV7-9
D gene: TRBD1
clone size: .
J gene: TRBJ2-7
CDR3 DNA: TGTGCCAGCACCGCAGGGGGCGAGCAGTACTTC
CDR3 protein: CASTAGGEQYF

V gene: TRBV27
D gene: TRBD2
clone size: .
J gene: TRBJ2-3
CDR3 DNA: TGTGCCAGCAGTTTAGGCAGCGGGACTAGCACAGATACGCAGTATTTT
CDR3 protein: CASSLGSGTSTDTQYF

V gene: TRBV5-1
D gene: TRBD1
clone size: .
J gene: TRBJ1-2
CDR3 DNA: TGCGCCAGCACCCTCGGGAGGACAGGGACTAACTATGGCTACACCTTC
CDR3 protein: CASTLGRTGTNYGYTF

V gene: TRBV5-6
D gene: TRBD2
clone size: .
J gene: TRBJ2-5
CDR3 DNA: TGTGCCAGCAGCCCGGGGACTAGCGGGAGGGTGGTAGAGACCCAGTACTTC
CDR3 protein: CASSPGTSGRVVETQYF

V gene: TRBV28
D gene: .
clone size: once
J gene: TRBJ1-1
CDR3 DNA: TGTGCCAGCAGACCGAGGGTCCACACTGAAGCTTTCTTT
CDR3 protein: CASRPRVHTEAFF

V gene: TRBV7-9
D gene: TRBD1
clone size: .
J gene: TRBJ1-2
CDR3 DNA: TGTGCCAGCAGCTTACGGGACAGCCTCTATGGCTACACCTTC
CDR3 protein: CASSLRDSLYGYTF

V gene: TRBV4-1
D gene: TRBD1
clone size: .
J gene: TRBJ1-2
CDR3 DNA: TGCGCCAGCAGCCAAGAAGGACAGGGGGCGCTAGGCTATGGCTACACCTTC
CDR3 protein: CASSQEGQGALGYGYTF

V gene: TRBV7-2
D gene: TRBD1
clone size: .
J gene: TRBJ2-7
CDR3 DNA: TGTGCCAGCAGCAGGGACAGGGGTATGGACGAGCAGTACTTC
CDR3 protein: CASSRDRGMDEQYF

V gene: TRBV9
D gene: .
clone size: few
J gene: TRBJ1-1
CDR3 DNA: TGTGCCAGCGGAGAGTGGGCGGGGACTGAAGCTTTCTTT
CDR3 protein: CASGEWAGTEAFF

V gene: TRBV4-2
D gene: TRBD2
clone size: .
J gene: TRBJ2-3
CDR3 DNA: TGTGCCAGCAGCCAAGCGTATAAGAGCGGGAGGGCCCCAGATACGCAGTATTTT
CDR3 protein: CASSQAYKSGRAPDTQYF

V gene: TRBV6-1
D gene: .
clone size: .
J gene: TRBJ2-7
CDR3 DNA: TGTGCCAGCGGCCCCGGGACTCCCGCCTACGAGCAGTACTTC
CDR3 protein: CASGPGTPAYEQYF